This T cell receptor beta chain was observed in a study of control samples from healthy donors and cancer patients. Sequencing used immunoSEQ multiplex PCR; TCRdb keeps in-frame clones, though not all of them. Here the sample spans about 170,000 clones, 70% to 90% being singletons. Germline assignment: CDR1 SQVTM and CDR2 ANQGSEA. This CDR3 is 8 amino acids long. V lost 6 bases, J lost 6 bases, and 2 bases lay in between. The sequence was collected from a woman between 25 and 40 years old in good health. This chain connects TRBV29-1 to TRBJ1-1; D uncertain. The sample consisted of blood. Here the CDR3 DNA reads TGCAGCGTCCCTGAAGCTTTCTTT. Amino acid sequence: CSVPEAFF.